The 18 T cell receptor beta chains presented below share a single source sample, sequenced in a study of blood T cells in healthy people across ages. Primers used in a second PCR of roughly 7 to 11 cycles were a sample-barcoded 5' primer and a J-beta primer mix. MiXCR, applied by TCRdb to the 5' RACE reads, yields one record per CDR3 protein. The table has 760,000 or so distinct CDR3 sequences, roughly 25% seen once. The same data also contributed to another study, on T cells of mothers and their children.

Sequenced material: blood. Receptors were obtained from a boy between 10 and 17 years old in good health.

As to this clonotype: One end of the junction fails to match germline, which may point to a read error. V is TRBV12-3 or TRBV12-4 and J is TRBJ2-1; TRBD1 is a possible D gene (6 bases). This CDR3 has 19 amino acids. CDR3 nucleotides: TGTGCCAGCAGTCCAACCTTGATACTCCGGGACACCTGGCCCTACGAGCAGTGCTTC. It is translated as CASSPTLILRDTWPYEQCF.

J is TRBJ2-3 and V is TRBV2, with D unclear. The germline CDR1 and CDR2 sequences are SNHLY and FYNNEI. Trimming left V 8 bases short and J 2 bases short, with 11 bases between. The length of the CDR3 is 13 residues. Written as DNA, the CDR3 is TGTGCCAGCGGCGAGCTAGTCACAGATACGCAGTATTTT. Its translation is CASGELVTDTQYF.

The chain is built from TRBV5-1 and TRBJ2-3, with 8 positions matching TRBD1. The CDR3 has 16 residues. Germline loops: CDR1 SGHRS, CDR2 YFSETQ. V trimming: 4 bases; J trimming: 0 bases; junction bases outside the gene matches: 7. The CDR3 region is CASSLGTGLSTDTQYF. For the CDR3, the DNA is TGCGCCAGCAGCCTCGGGACAGGCCTAAGCACAGATACGCAGTATTTT.

This chain uses TRBV7-2 with TRBJ1-1, with D possibly TRBD1 on 5 matching bases. Trimming pared 1 base from V and 1 base from J, leaving 13 bases between. Germline CDR1 is SGHTA and CDR2 is FQGNSA. There are 16 residues in the CDR3. The CDR3 here is CASSLGMTAENTEAFF. The CDR3 DNA reads TGTGCCAGCAGCTTAGGAATGACAGCGGAGAACACTGAAGCTTTCTTT. Supplemented by reference TRBV7-2 and TRBJ1-1, the full variable domain reads GAGVSQSPSNKVTEKGKDVELRCDPISGHTALYWYRQSLGQGLEFLIYFQGNSAPDKSGLPSDRFSAERTGGSVSTLTIQRTQQEDSAVYLCASSLGMTAENTEAFFGQGTRLTVV.

The gene calls are TRBV6-5 and TRBJ2-7; D gene unclear. V was clipped by 6 bases and J by 5 bases, with 14 bases between them. The CDR3 contains 13 residues. In germline, CDR1 is MNHEY, CDR2 SVGAGI. In DNA form, the CDR3 reads TGTGCCAGCAGATCGGGCCCGGTGGACGAGCAGTACTTC. The encoded protein is CASRSGPVDEQYF.

V is TRBV5-1 and J is TRBJ1-4; 10 bases align to TRBD1. CDR3 length: 15 amino acids. The V segment lost 4 bases and the J segment 7 bases; nucleotides outside the gene matches: 7. In germline, CDR1 is SGHRS, CDR2 YFSETQ. The CDR3 DNA follows: TGCGCCAGCAGCCTTTCCGGGACAGGGGTTGAAAAACTGTTTTTT. Protein product: CASSLSGTGVEKLFF.

Worth noting for this clonotype: The germline gene is not matched at one end of the junction; a read error may be the cause. The chain employs TRBV5-6 and TRBJ2-3; a weak D match, TRBD1 (5 bases). The CDR3 contains 16 residues. Germline CDR1 and CDR2: SGHDT and YYEEEE. The CDR3 loop is CASSPWGSWVTGTQYF. CDR3 bases: TGTGCCAGCAGCCCCTGGGGTAGCTGGGTCACAGGTACGCAGTATTTT.

The CDR3, as DNA: TGTGCCAGCAGCTTAGTCATAGGGGAGCACAATGAGCAGTTCTTC. It codes for CASSLVIGEHNEQFF. The V gene is TRBV7-2, the J gene TRBJ2-1, with D possibly called TRBD1 or TRBD2 (5 bases each). The CDR3 is 15 amino acids. Germline assignment: CDR1 SGHTA and CDR2 FQGNSA. V gave up 1 base and J gave up 5 bases, with 12 bases separating them.

This clonotype showed up just a few times. V usage is TRBV29-1 and J usage is TRBJ1-3, with TRBD1 matching over 9 bases. This CDR3 comprises 14 residues. Unmatched junction bases numbered 6, after V lost 7 bases and J lost 2 bases. Germline V lookup: CDR1 SQVTM, CDR2 ANQGSEA. The CDR3 region is CSAGGDRAGNTIYF. Written as DNA, the CDR3 is TGCAGCGCCGGGGGGGACAGGGCTGGAAACACCATATATTTT.

This clonotype was detected a few times. J is TRBJ1-1 and V is TRBV9, with D uncertain. The V and J ends lost 1 base and 1 base respectively, with 5 bases between them. The CDR3 extends over 13 amino acids. Germline V CDR1 and CDR2: SGDLS, YYNGEE. In nucleotides, the CDR3 is TGTGCCAGCAGCGTATTATCGAACACTGAAGCTTTCTTT. Its translation: CASSVLSNTEAFF. The full variable domain, in which reference TRBV9 and TRBJ1-1 provide the parts outside the CDR3, is DSGVTQTPKHLITATGQRVTLRCSPRSGDLSVYWYQQSLDQGLQFLIQYYNGEERAKGNILERFSAQQFPDLHSELNLSSLELGDSALYFCASSVLSNTEAFFGQGTRLTVV.

The chain links TRBV20-1 to TRBJ1-1; D not certain. The length of the CDR3 is 11 residues. Germline values: CDR1 DFQATT, CDR2 SNEGSKA (reference sequence). Here the CDR3 DNA reads TGCAGGAAATCTAGTGGGACTGAAGCTTTCTTT. This translates into CRKSSGTEAFF.

V and J are TRBV6-2 or TRBV6-3 and TRBJ2-1; TRBD2 matches at 13 bases. The CDR3 runs 14 residues. The J segment lost 8 bases and the V segment lost 6 bases, leaving 4 bases of the junction unmatched. Germline values: CDR1 MNHEY, CDR2 SVGEGT. The CDR3: CASRGTSGKHEQFF. The DNA of the CDR3 is TGTGCCAGCAGAGGGACTAGCGGGAAACATGAGCAGTTCTTC.

The V gene is TRBV28, the J gene TRBJ1-2, with 7 bases aligning to TRBD1. Germline lookup yields CDR1 MDHEN and CDR2 SYDVKM. This CDR3 comprises 14 residues. V lost 5 bases to trimming and J lost 4 bases; unmatched junction nucleotides: 7. The DNA of the CDR3 is TGTGCCAGCAGTCCTCCCACAGGGGTCTATGGCTACACCTTC. Amino acids: CASSPPTGVYGYTF.

The chain has TRBV12-3 or TRBV12-4 and TRBJ1-4; D gene unclear. The V end lost 6 bases, the J end lost 3 bases, and 14 bases lay between the germline ends. There are 15 residues in the CDR3. In DNA form, the CDR3 reads TGTGCCAGCAGCCCCTCGACGAGGGCTAATGAAAAACTGTTTTTT. The encoded protein is CASSPSTRANEKLFF.

This clonotype was counted between two and nine times. This rearrangement joins TRBV20-1 to TRBJ1-6; D remains unclear. V lost 0 bases and J 7 bases, leaving 22 bases between the germline ends. Germline values: CDR1 DFQATT, CDR2 SNEGSKA (reference sequence). CDR3 length equals 18 residues. CDR3 residues: CSARDFDKKVYQNSPLHF. CDR3 in DNA: TGCAGTGCTAGAGATTTTGACAAAAAGGTCTACCAAAATTCACCCCTCCACTTT.

The genes are TRBV6-6 and TRBJ2-1; 7 nucleotides match TRBD2. This CDR3 is built from 14 residues. The germline CDR1 and CDR2 sequences are MNHNY and SVGAGI (reference sequence). V lost 6 bases to trimming and J lost 7 bases; unmatched junction nucleotides: 9. The CDR3, as DNA: TGTGCCAGCAGCCTAGCGGATCTAGGGAATGAGCAGTTCTTC. Protein: CASSLADLGNEQFF.

This chain joins TRBV2 and TRBJ2-7; D is undetermined. Germline V gene data show CDR1 as SNHLY and CDR2 as FYNNEI. This CDR3 region has 13 residues. The ends were cut back, 4 bases at V and 7 bases at J, with 14 bases in the middle. CDR3: CASSASVEGEQYF. The CDR3 bases are TGTGCCAGCAGTGCCTCGGTGGAAGGGGAGCAGTACTTC.

This clonotype was detected a few times. The V call is TRBV11-2, the J call TRBJ2-3; D remains ambiguous. CDR3 size: 12 residues. V lost 7 bases and J lost 2, with 7 bases in between. CDR1 SGHAT and CDR2 FQNNGV come from the germline V gene. The CDR3, as DNA: TGTGCCAGCACTCCCATCACAGATACGCAGTATTTT. It encodes CASTPITDTQYF.